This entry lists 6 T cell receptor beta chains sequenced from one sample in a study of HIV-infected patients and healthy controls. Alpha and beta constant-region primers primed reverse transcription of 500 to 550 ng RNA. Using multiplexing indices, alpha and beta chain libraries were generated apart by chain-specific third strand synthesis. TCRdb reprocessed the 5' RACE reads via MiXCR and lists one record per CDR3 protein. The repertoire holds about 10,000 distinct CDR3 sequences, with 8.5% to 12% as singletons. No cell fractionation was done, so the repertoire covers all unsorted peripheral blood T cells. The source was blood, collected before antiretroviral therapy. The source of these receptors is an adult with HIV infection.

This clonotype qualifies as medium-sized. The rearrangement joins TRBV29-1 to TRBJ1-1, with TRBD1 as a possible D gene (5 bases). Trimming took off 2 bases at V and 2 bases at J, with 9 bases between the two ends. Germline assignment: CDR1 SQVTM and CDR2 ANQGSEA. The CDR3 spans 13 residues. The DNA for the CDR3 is TGCAGCGTTGAATGGCAGGGTAACACTGAAGCTTTCTTT. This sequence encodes CSVEWQGNTEAFF.

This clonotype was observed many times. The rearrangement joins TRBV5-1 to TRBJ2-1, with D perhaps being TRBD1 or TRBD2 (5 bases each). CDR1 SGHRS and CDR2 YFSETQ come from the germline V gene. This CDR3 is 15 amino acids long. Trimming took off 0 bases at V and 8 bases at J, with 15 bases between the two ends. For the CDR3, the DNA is TGCGCCAGCAGCTTGGCTGGGGGACCGGGATATGAGCAGTTCTTC. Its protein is CASSLAGGPGYEQFF.

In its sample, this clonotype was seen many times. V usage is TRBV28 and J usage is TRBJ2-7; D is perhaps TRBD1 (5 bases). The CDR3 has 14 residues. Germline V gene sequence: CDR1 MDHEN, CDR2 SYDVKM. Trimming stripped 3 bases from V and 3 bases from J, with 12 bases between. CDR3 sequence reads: CASSFDSENYEQYF. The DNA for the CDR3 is TGTGCCAGCAGTTTTGACAGCGAGAACTACGAGCAGTACTTC.

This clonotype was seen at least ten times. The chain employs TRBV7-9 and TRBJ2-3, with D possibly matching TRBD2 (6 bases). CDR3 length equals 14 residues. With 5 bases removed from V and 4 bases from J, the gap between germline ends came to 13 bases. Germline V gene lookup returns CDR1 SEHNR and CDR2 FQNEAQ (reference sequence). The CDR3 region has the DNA TGTGCCAGCAGCCCCCGATCTAGCGCAGATACGCAGTATTTT. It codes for CASSPRSSADTQYF.

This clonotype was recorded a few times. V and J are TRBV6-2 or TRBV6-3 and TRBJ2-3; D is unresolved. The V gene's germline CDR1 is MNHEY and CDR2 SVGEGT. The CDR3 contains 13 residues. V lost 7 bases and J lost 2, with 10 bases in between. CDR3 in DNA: TGTGCCAGCACCCAAAATCCCACAGATACGCAGTATTTT. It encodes CASTQNPTDTQYF.

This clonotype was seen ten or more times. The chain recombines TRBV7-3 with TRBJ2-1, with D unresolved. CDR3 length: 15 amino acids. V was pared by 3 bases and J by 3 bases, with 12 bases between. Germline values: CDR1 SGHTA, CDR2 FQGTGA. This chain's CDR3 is CASSLSSHSYNEQFF. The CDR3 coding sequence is TGTGCCAGCAGCTTGTCATCGCATAGCTACAATGAGCAGTTCTTC.